These 17 T cell receptor beta chains came from one sample sequenced in a study of response to subunit inactivated influenza vaccine. TCRdb reanalysed the RT-PCR reads using MiXCR and keeps one entry per CDR3 protein. This repertoire shows around 760,000 distinct CDR3 sequences, about 14% found once; its top ten account for 6.5% to 8.5%. Here the sequenced sample was PBMCs from blood, taken around two weeks before vaccination. These receptors came from a man between 50 and 59 years old who received an inactivated influenza vaccine.

The chain combines TRBV2 with TRBJ2-3, with D possibly being TRBD1 (6 bases). Germline assignment: CDR1 SNHLY and CDR2 FYNNEI. Trimming cost V 3 bases and J 1 base, with 8 bases left between them. CDR3 length: 14 amino acids. CDR3 loop: CASSDEGGTDTQYF. In DNA, the CDR3 is TGTGCCAGCAGTGATGAGGGGGGCACAGATACGCAGTATTTT.

This clonotype was seen more than once but under ten times. This chain joins TRBV6-2 or TRBV6-3 and TRBJ2-1; D possibly corresponds to TRBD2 (5 bases). Germline V CDR1 and CDR2: MNHEY, SVGEGT. V was cut by 6 bases and J by 3 bases, with 12 bases left in between. The CDR3 spans 14 residues. CDR3 in amino acids: CASSGGLFYNEQFF. CDR3 coding DNA: TGTGCCAGCAGCGGAGGACTTTTCTACAATGAGCAGTTCTTC.

There are a few counts of this clonotype. V is TRBV30 and J is TRBJ1-4; 7 bases match TRBD1. Trimming took 2 bases from V and 7 from J; bases not matched to a gene: 7. This CDR3 comprises 14 residues. Germline V gene data show CDR1 as GTSNPN and CDR2 as SVGIG (reference sequence). The CDR3 sequence: CAWSSRGLSEKLFF. The CDR3 DNA reads as TGTGCCTGGAGTTCAAGGGGGCTGAGTGAAAAACTGTTTTTT.

V is TRBV9 and J is TRBJ2-1, with D perhaps matching TRBD2 (5 bases). The CDR3 is 14 amino acids. Trimming removed 4 bases from V and 5 bases from J, with 13 bases in between. From germline, CDR1 is SGDLS and CDR2 YYNGEE. The CDR3 spells CASSPHTRDNEQFF. CDR3 DNA sequence: TGTGCCAGCAGCCCACATACTAGGGACAATGAGCAGTTCTTC.

This clonotype has only a few counts. This chain links TRBV29-1 with TRBJ2-1, with 9 bases fitting TRBD2. Germline V CDR1 and CDR2: SQVTM, ANQGSEA. The CDR3 has 19 residues. V lost 4 bases and J lost 1; bases outside the gene matches: 17. This chain's CDR3 is CSVVPFRLAGIPSYNEQFF. In nucleotides, the CDR3 is TGCAGCGTTGTCCCCTTCCGGCTAGCGGGGATCCCGTCCTACAATGAGCAGTTCTTC.

This clonotype occurred a few times. This chain links TRBV29-1 with TRBJ1-2; D is uncertain. CDR1 is SQVTM, CDR2 ANQGSEA, per germline. Deletions cut 0 bases from V and 7 bases from J, with 12 bases between. The CDR3 totals 13 residues. Here the CDR3 DNA reads TGCAGCGTTGAAGATCAAGGGATCCCTGGCTACACCTTC. This codes for CSVEDQGIPGYTF.

The rearrangement uses TRBV5-1 and TRBJ2-7; D is ambiguous. Germline assignment: CDR1 SGHRS and CDR2 YFSETQ. The CDR3 has 16 amino acids. V gave up 0 bases and J gave up 2 bases, with 15 bases separating them. In DNA, the CDR3 is TGCGCCAGCAGCTTGGTTGGGAAACCTTTACCCTACGAGCAGTACTTC. Its protein product is CASSLVGKPLPYEQYF.

The rearrangement joins TRBV20-1 to TRBJ2-1; 11 bases fit TRBD2. Losses at the gene ends were 1 base for V and 1 base for J; bases not matched to a gene: 0. CDR3 length: 15 residues. The germline V gene has CDR1 DFQATT and CDR2 SNEGSKA (reference sequence). The CDR3 protein is CSARGTSGSYNEQFF. CDR3 bases: TGCAGTGCTAGAGGGACTAGCGGGTCCTACAATGAGCAGTTCTTC.

This clonotype was observed a few times. V and J are TRBV9 and TRBJ2-1; D might be TRBD1 (5 bases). The length of the CDR3 is 14 residues. V was pared by 0 bases and J by 5 bases, with 9 bases between. Germline V CDR1 and CDR2: SGDLS, YYNGEE. As DNA, the CDR3 is TGTGCCAGCAGCGTAGAAGGACAAAACAATGAGCAGTTCTTC. Amino acids: CASSVEGQNNEQFF.

The table lists this clonotype with a few counts. V is TRBV29-1 and J is TRBJ2-7; D ambiguous. CDR3 length equals 12 residues. Germline CDR1 SQVTM, CDR2 ANQGSEA. Trimming removed 6 bases at V and 2 bases at J, with 11 bases between. This chain's CDR3 is CSVQQETYEQYF. DNA of the CDR3: TGCAGCGTCCAGCAGGAAACCTACGAGCAGTACTTC.

This chain joins TRBV20-1 and TRBJ2-3; TRBD2 matches 7 bases. This CDR3 contains 12 residues. Germline lookup yields CDR1 DFQATT and CDR2 SNEGSKA (reference sequence). Germline trimming cut 5 bases from V and 6 bases from J; bases unmatched to any gene: 5. In DNA form, the CDR3 reads TGCAGTGCTGGGGACTATCCCGATACGCAGTATTTT. As protein: CSAGDYPDTQYF.

The rearrangement joins TRBV20-1 to TRBJ2-7, with 9 bases lining up with TRBD2. CDR3 size: 14 residues. CDR1 DFQATT and CDR2 SNEGSKA come from the germline V gene (reference sequence). V lost 1 base to trimming and J lost 7 bases; unmatched junction nucleotides: 8. The CDR3 region has the DNA TGCAGTGCTAGAGCGCTTAGCGGGAGCTGGGAGCAGTACTTC. Translated, it gives CSARALSGSWEQYF.

V gene TRBV9 combines with J gene TRBJ1-2; TRBD1 might be the D (5 bases). Trimming left V 4 bases short and J 3 bases short, with 19 bases between. Germline CDR1 reads SGDLS; CDR2 reads YYNGEE. The CDR3 length is 16 residues. In DNA form, the CDR3 reads TGTGCCAGCAGCCCCCGTACGAGGGGCAGCTACTATGGCTACACCTTC. Translating gives CASSPRTRGSYYGYTF. The entire variable domain, with the rest obtained from reference TRBV9 and TRBJ1-2, is as follows: DSGVTQTPKHLITATGQRVTLRCSPRSGDLSVYWYQQSLDQGLQFLIQYYNGEERAKGNILERFSAQQFPDLHSELNLSSLELGDSALYFCASSPRTRGSYYGYTFGSGTRLTVV.

Many counts were recorded for this clonotype. The chain has TRBV4-3 and TRBJ2-5; D uncertain. Germline CDR1 LGHNA, CDR2 YSLEER. The CDR3 is 13 amino acids. Deletions cut 0 bases from V and 4 bases from J, with 6 bases between. CDR3 bases: TGCGCCAGCAGCCAAGATCTCCGAGAGACCCAGTACTTC. It is translated as CASSQDLRETQYF.

Ten or more counts support this clonotype. The J gene is TRBJ2-5, the V gene TRBV4-2; 9 nucleotides match TRBD2. V lost 5 bases, J lost 5 bases, and 12 bases stayed unmatched. Germline assignment: CDR1 LGHNA and CDR2 YNFKEQ. The CDR3 runs 16 residues. CDR3 sequence reads: CASSKPGLAMEETQYF. As DNA, the CDR3 is TGTGCCAGCAGCAAACCGGGACTAGCTATGGAGGAGACCCAGTACTTC.

This clonotype was recorded a few times. J is TRBJ2-1 and V is TRBV11-2; D is uncertain. The ends were cut back, 2 bases at V and 3 bases at J, with 17 bases in the middle. The germline V gene encodes CDR1 SGHAT and CDR2 FQNNGV. The CDR3 spans 17 residues. The CDR3 bases are TGTGCCAGCAGCTTAACGGGCGGCAACCCGGGCTACAATGAGCAGTTCTTC. It codes for CASSLTGGNPGYNEQFF.

The chain couples TRBV18 to TRBJ2-3, with TRBD1 matching over 7 bases. Per germline, CDR1 KGHSH and CDR2 LQKENI. This CDR3 comprises 14 residues. V trimming: 6 bases; J trimming: 2 bases; junction bases outside the gene matches: 5. The chain's CDR3 is CASSYRGTTDTQYF. CDR3 DNA sequence: TGTGCCAGCTCCTACAGGGGTACCACAGATACGCAGTATTTT. The whole variable domain, filled in from reference TRBV18 and TRBJ2-3, reads NAGVMQNPRHLVRRRGQEARLRCSPMKGHSHVYWYRQLPEEGLKFMVYLQKENIIDESGMPKERFSAEFPKEGPSILRIQQVVRGDSAAYFCASSYRGTTDTQYFGPGTRLTVL.